This T cell receptor (beta chain) was observed in a study of T cell repertoires in cytomegalovirus infection. As for the study in general: Matching HLA type and CMV infection were both indicated by public TCR beta signatures.

General study results and limits: Carriers of CMV plus the relevant HLA were identified by cumulative public TCR beta family frequency. HLA-C-restricted TCR beta clonotypes specific for CMV led the ex vivo response.

This clonotype was picked up one time. Its target is not known. TCRdb independently ran MiXCR on the reads; one entry per CDR3 protein. Found here are 100,000 or so distinct CDR3 sequences, about a quarter of them singletons; the top ten hold roughly two fifths. The CDR3 is made up of 14 amino acids. Germline assignment: CDR1 PRHDT and CDR2 FYEKMQ (reference sequence). V lost 5 bases to trimming and J lost 3 bases, with 13 bases between them. The sequencing sample was made of CD8+ T cells from PBMCs. This chain links TRBV13 with TRBJ2-5; D unclear. The clonotype was recovered from a human donor in good health (CMV status not recorded). Some clones in this sample may be carry-over from other donors' samples. The CDR3 sequence: CASSVKQQEETQYF. As DNA, the CDR3 is TGTGCCAGCAGCGTCAAACAGCAGGAAGAGACCCAGTACTTC.